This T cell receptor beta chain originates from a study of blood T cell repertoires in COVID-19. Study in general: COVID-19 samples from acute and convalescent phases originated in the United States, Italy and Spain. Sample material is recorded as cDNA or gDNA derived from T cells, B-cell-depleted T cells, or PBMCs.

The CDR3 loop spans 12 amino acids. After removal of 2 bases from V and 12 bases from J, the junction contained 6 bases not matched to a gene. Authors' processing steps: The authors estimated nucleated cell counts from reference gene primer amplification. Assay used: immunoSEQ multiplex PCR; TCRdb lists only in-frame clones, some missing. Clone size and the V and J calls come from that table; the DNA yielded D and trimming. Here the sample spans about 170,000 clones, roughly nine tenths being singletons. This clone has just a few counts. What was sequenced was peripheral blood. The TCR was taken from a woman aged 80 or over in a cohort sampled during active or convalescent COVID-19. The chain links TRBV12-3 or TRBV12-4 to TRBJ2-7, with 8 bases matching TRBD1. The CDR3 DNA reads TGTGCCAGCAGTTTAACATTCCAGGGGGCGTACTTC. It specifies CASSLTFQGAYF.